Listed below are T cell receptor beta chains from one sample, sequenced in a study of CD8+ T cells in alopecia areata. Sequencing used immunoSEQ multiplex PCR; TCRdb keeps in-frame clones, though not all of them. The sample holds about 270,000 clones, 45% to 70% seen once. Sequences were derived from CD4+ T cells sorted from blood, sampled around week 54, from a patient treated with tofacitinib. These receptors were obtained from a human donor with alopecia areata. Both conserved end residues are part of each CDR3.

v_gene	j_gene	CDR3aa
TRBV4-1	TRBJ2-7	CASSQVPGQLYEQYF
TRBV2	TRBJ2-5	CASTTSGGPYQETQYF
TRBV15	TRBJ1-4	CATSREGGEKLFF
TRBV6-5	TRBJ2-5	CASSSGLAGGETQYF
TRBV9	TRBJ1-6	CASSVVAGSNSPLHF
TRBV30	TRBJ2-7	CAWSNKGNTYEQYF
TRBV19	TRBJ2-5	CASSMTTSGSPPVHF
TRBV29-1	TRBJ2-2	CSVEGGTGGLRTGELFF
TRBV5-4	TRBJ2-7	CASSAASGGYEQYF
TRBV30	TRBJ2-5	CAWSYTGTGLRETQYF
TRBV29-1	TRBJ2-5	CSAGGWGETQYF
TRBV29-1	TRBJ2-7	CSVGQGSYEQYF
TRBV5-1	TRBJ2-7	CASSLGTGGIDEQYF
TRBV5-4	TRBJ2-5	CASSAQETQYF
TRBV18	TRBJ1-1	CASSLLNGQNSGTEAFF
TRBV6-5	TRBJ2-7	CASSQRTGINEQYF
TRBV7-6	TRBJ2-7	CASSLDTFGEQYF
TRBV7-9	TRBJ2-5	CASSLVQSQETQYF
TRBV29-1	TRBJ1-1	CSVGRNTEAFF